The 13 T cell receptor beta chains reported below all come from one sample, sequenced in a study of blood T cell repertoires in COVID-19. Using immunoSEQ multiplex PCR, the repertoire was profiled, and TCRdb retains in-frame clones only, with some absent. The repertoire holds over 250,000 clones, with roughly 90% as singletons. What was sequenced was PBMCs or T cells enriched from blood (not recorded which). These receptors were obtained from a woman younger than 35 who had recovered from COVID-19.

The chain is built from TRBV7-2 and TRBJ2-1; 13 bases are shared with TRBD2. V shed 3 bases and J 7 bases; nucleotides not matched to a gene: 9. Germline loops: CDR1 SGHTA, CDR2 FQGNSA. CDR3 length: 17 residues. DNA for the CDR3: TGTGCCAGCAGCTTTAGGCGGACTAGCGGGAGCGAGAATGAGCAGTTCTTC. Protein product: CASSFRRTSGSENEQFF.

The V gene is TRBV18, the J gene TRBJ2-7; 7 nucleotides agree with TRBD1. The V segment lost 2 bases and the J segment 1 base; nucleotides outside the gene matches: 2. CDR3 length: 14 amino acids. Looked up from germline, CDR1 is KGHSH and CDR2 is LQKENI. The CDR3 DNA follows: TGTGCCAGCTCACCAGGGGGACAGTCCTACGAGCAGTACTTC. It is translated as CASSPGGQSYEQYF.

This clone turned up a few times. This sequence joins TRBV5-8 and TRBJ1-4; 10 bases align to TRBD1. CDR1 is SGHTS and CDR2 is YDEGEE in the germline V gene. V lost 2 bases, J lost 8 bases, and 3 bases stayed unmatched. The CDR3 contains 14 residues. This CDR3 is CASSLGQGEEKLFF. The CDR3 DNA reads TGTGCCAGCAGCTTAGGACAGGGGGAGGAAAAACTGTTTTTT.

The chain couples TRBV28 to TRBJ2-5; D is unclear. The CDR3 length is 12 residues. V lost 6 bases and J lost 1, with 6 bases in between. Germline V gene data show CDR1 as MDHEN and CDR2 as SYDVKM. The CDR3 here is CASRASQETQYF. For the CDR3, the DNA is TGTGCCAGCAGGGCTTCCCAAGAGACCCAGTACTTC.

The V call is TRBV21-1, the J call TRBJ2-3; TRBD2 reflects the table's D call only, with no check against the DNA. TRBV21-1 is annotated as a pseudogene. The CDR3 has 14 residues. This chain's CDR3 is CASSKLGSTDTQYF. The CDR3 DNA sequence: TGTGCCAGCAGCAAGCTCGGGAGCACAGATACGCAGTATTTT.

About this clone: The sample contains more than one DNA sequence encoding this CDR3. The rearrangement links TRBV5-1 to TRBJ2-5, with TRBD2 matching over 14 bases. The junction had 1 base not matched to a gene; V was cut back by 0 bases and J by 3 bases. Germline V gene sequence: CDR1 SGHRS, CDR2 YFSETQ. The CDR3 consists of 16 residues. The CDR3 loop is CASSLGLAGGKETQYF. CDR3 in DNA: TGCGCCAGCAGCTTGGGACTAGCGGGGGGGAAAGAGACCCAGTACTTC.

The V call is TRBV15, the J call TRBJ1-1, with 7 bases matching TRBD1. In germline, CDR1 is LNHNV, CDR2 YYDKDF (reference sequence). V dropped 2 bases and J dropped 0; count of bases not matched to a gene: 9. The CDR3 runs to 17 residues. The CDR3 sequence is CATSRKRTGWMNTEAFF. CDR3 bases: TGTGCCACCAGCAGAAAGAGGACAGGATGGATGAACACTGAAGCTTTCTTT.

The chain is built from TRBV2 and TRBJ2-4; the D is unclear. CDR3 length: 9 amino acids. Trimming stripped 8 bases from V and 9 bases from J, with 5 bases between. The germline gives CDR1 SNHLY, CDR2 FYNNEI. CDR3 in amino acids: CASGSIQYF. Here the CDR3 DNA reads TGTGCCAGCGGCAGCATTCAGTACTTC.

The rearrangement links TRBV7-2 to TRBJ2-2, with D uncertain. Germline V gives CDR1 SGHTA, CDR2 FQGNSA. Trimming cost V 0 bases and J 3 bases, with 8 bases left between them. The CDR3 covers 15 residues. The CDR3 bases are TGTGCCAGCAGCTTAGCTCAACCGGACACCGGGGAGCTGTTTTTT. This codes for CASSLAQPDTGELFF.

V is TRBV7-3 and J is TRBJ2-5; TRBD1 matches 9 bases. V was pared by 2 bases and J by 5 bases, with 3 bases of the junction left unmatched. The CDR3 consists of 14 residues. Germline V gives CDR1 SGHTA, CDR2 FQGTGA. In DNA, the CDR3 is TGTGCCAGCAGCTTAGGCGGACAGGGGGAGACCCAGTACTTC. Encoded protein: CASSLGGQGETQYF.

The chain couples TRBV2 to TRBJ2-3; 9 bases map to TRBD2. V trimming: 9 bases; J trimming: 5 bases; junction bases outside the gene matches: 6. Looked up from germline, CDR1 is SNHLY and CDR2 is FYNNEI. CDR3 length equals 13 residues. The CDR3 bases are TGTGCCAGAGCCAGACTAGCGGTAGATACGCAGTATTTT. Its translation is CARARLAVDTQYF.

This chain connects TRBV5-6 to TRBJ1-2, with 9 bases lining up with TRBD1. The CDR3 length is 12 residues. CDR1 and CDR2 (germline): SGHDT, YYEEEE. The ends lost 0 bases at V and 12 bases at J; junction bases unmatched: 3. CDR3 in amino acids: CASSLGDREDTF. DNA for the CDR3: TGTGCCAGCAGCTTGGGGGACAGGGAAGACACCTTC.

The chain uses TRBV7-2 and TRBJ1-5, with D hard to call. Trimming took off 2 bases at V and 5 bases at J, with 22 bases between the two ends. Germline values: CDR1 SGHTA, CDR2 FQGNSA. The CDR3 spans 18 residues. The CDR3 DNA reads TGTGCCAGCAGCTTATTGTTTCCGGGAGATACTGTGGATCAGCCCCAGCATTTT. Translated: CASSLLFPGDTVDQPQHF.